These 26 T cell receptor beta chains share one sample of origin, sequenced in a study of blood T cell repertoires in COVID-19. Some clones are missing from TCRdb's copy, which holds only in-frame ones; the method was immunoSEQ multiplex PCR. The sample holds under 300,000 clones; 80% to 90% are singletons and the top ten take about 1.9%. The sequencing sample was made of PBMCs or T cells enriched from blood (not recorded which). These receptors came from a woman aged 45-59 years who had recovered from COVID-19.

The CDR3 loop is CASQREGLDEQFF. The CDR3 region has the DNA TGTGCCAGCCAGCGGGAGGGCCTAGATGAGCAGTTCTTC. J is TRBJ2-1 and V is TRBV2; 10 nucleotides line up with TRBD2. CDR3 length: 13 residues. Per the germline V gene, CDR1 is SNHLY and CDR2 is FYNNEI. J gave up 8 bases and V 8 bases, and 6 bases lay outside the gene matches.

The rearrangement uses TRBV7-9 and TRBJ2-7; D is ambiguous. Germline CDR1 SEHNR, CDR2 FQNEAQ (reference sequence). Trimming shortened V by 1 base and J by 3 bases, and 4 bases separated the two germline ends. The CDR3 has 12 amino acids. The CDR3 coding sequence is TGTGCCAGCAGCTTAGTCTTCTACGAGCAGTACTTC. Amino acid sequence: CASSLVFYEQYF.

A single count supports this clone. This rearrangement joins TRBV6-1 to TRBJ1-2, with unresolved D. CDR3 length: 16 amino acids. Trimming cost V 0 bases and J 4 bases, with 15 bases left between them. Germline CDR1 MNHNS, CDR2 SASEGT. The CDR3 DNA sequence: TGTGCCAGCAGTGAAGCGCCGGCAGGAACTCTCTATGGCTACACCTTC. Its protein is CASSEAPAGTLYGYTF.

The rearrangement links TRBV6-5 to TRBJ1-5, with 10 positions matching TRBD1. Germline CDR1 and CDR2: MNHEY and SVGAGI. V trimming: 4 bases; J trimming: 7 bases; junction bases outside the gene matches: 4. The CDR3 length is 14 residues. The CDR3 region has the DNA TGTGCCAGCAGTTCCGGGACAGGGGAGCAGCCCCAGCATTTT. It codes for CASSSGTGEQPQHF.

The V gene is TRBV28, the J gene TRBJ1-1; D remains unclear. CDR1 is MDHEN and CDR2 is SYDVKM in the germline V gene. V lost 4 bases to trimming and J lost 6 bases, with 21 bases between them. This CDR3 has 16 amino acids. This CDR3 reads CASSSPRRSLTPEAFF. The CDR3 DNA sequence: TGTGCCAGCAGTTCCCCTCGACGGAGCCTAACCCCTGAAGCTTTCTTT.

The CDR3 bases are TGTGCCAGCAGTTTATCTACCCCCCTAGCGGGAGAATACGAGCAGTACTTC. Its translation is CASSLSTPLAGEYEQYF. This chain joins TRBV27 and TRBJ2-7, with 10 nucleotides matching TRBD2. J was trimmed by 4 bases and V by 0 bases; bases with no gene match: 9. Germline V CDR1 and CDR2: MNHEY, SMNVEV (reference sequence). CDR3 length: 17 amino acids.

The rearrangement joins TRBV29-1 to TRBJ1-3; TRBD1 matches at 8 bases. J lost 3 bases, V lost 7 bases, and 14 bases had no gene match. The CDR3 runs to 16 residues. The germline CDR1 and CDR2 sequences are SQVTM and ANQGSEA. CDR3 sequence: CSGLLFRGRLGNTIYF. In DNA, the CDR3 is TGCAGCGGCCTCCTTTTCAGGGGGCGCCTTGGAAACACCATATATTTT. The full variable domain, rest sourced from reference TRBV29-1 and TRBJ1-3, is SAVISQKPSRDICQRGTSLTIQCQVDSQVTMMFWYRQQPGQSLTLIATANQGSEATYESGFVIDKFPISRPNLTFSTLTVSNMSPEDSSIYLCSGLLFRGRLGNTIYFGEGSWLTVV.

The V and J genes are TRBV19 and TRBJ2-3; 7 nucleotides align to TRBD2. V shed 9 bases, J shed 2 bases, and the junction held 11 bases outside the gene matches. The V gene's germline CDR1 is LNHDA and CDR2 SQIVND (reference sequence). This CDR3 contains 15 residues. The DNA for the CDR3 is TGTGCCAGCAGCCCGCGGGAGACTACCACAGATACGCAGTATTTT. This codes for CASSPRETTTDTQYF.

This clone came up a few times. The chain has TRBV11-3 and TRBJ1-1, with D perhaps matching TRBD1 (6 bases). The CDR3 contains 15 residues. Per the germline V gene, CDR1 is SGHNT and CDR2 is YENEEA. The germline V and J ends were trimmed by 4 bases and 1 base, with 13 bases remaining between them. CDR3 coding DNA: TGTGCCAGCAGCTCCTCCGCAGGGGCGAACACTGAAGCTTTCTTT. It specifies CASSSSAGANTEAFF.

The chain combines TRBV3-1 (or the pseudogene TRBV3-2) with TRBJ2-1; TRBD2 matches at 10 bases. CDR1 and CDR2 (germline): LGHDT, YNNKEL (reference sequence). The J segment lost 6 bases and the V segment lost 4 bases, leaving 6 bases of the junction unmatched. This CDR3 has 15 amino acids. The CDR3 bases are TGTGCCAGCAGCCCCGGGACTAGCGCCGTCAATGAGCAGTTCTTC. Protein: CASSPGTSAVNEQFF.

The rearrangement uses TRBV15 and TRBJ1-1; tentative D call: TRBD1 (5 bases). In germline, CDR1 is LNHNV, CDR2 YYDKDF (reference sequence). The CDR3 contains 13 residues. V was clipped by 3 bases and J by 1 base, with 6 bases between them. The CDR3 coding sequence is TGTGCCACCAGCAGTCAGGGGAACACTGAAGCTTTCTTT. Protein product: CATSSQGNTEAFF.

The chain joins TRBV19 to TRBJ1-2; tentative D call: TRBD1 (5 bases). The CDR3 consists of 16 residues. Germline CDR1 LNHDA, CDR2 SQIVND (reference sequence). Trimming left V 6 bases short and J 4 bases short, with 21 bases between. The CDR3 DNA reads TGTGCCAGTAGCCCAACGGGGGTTGGTTCCCGCTATGGCTACACCTTC. Residues: CASSPTGVGSRYGYTF.

The chain joins TRBV19 to TRBJ1-4; D gene unclear. From germline, CDR1 is LNHDA and CDR2 SQIVND (reference sequence). The CDR3 extends over 15 amino acids. V lost 6 bases and J 4 bases, leaving 15 bases between the germline ends. For the CDR3, the DNA is TGTGCCAGTAGCAATCACGACACGGATAATGAAAAACTGTTTTTT. Its protein product is CASSNHDTDNEKLFF. The full variable domain, rest sourced from reference TRBV19 and TRBJ1-4, is DGGITQSPKYLFRKEGQNVTLSCEQNLNHDAMYWYRQDPGQGLRLIYYSQIVNDFQKGDIAEGYSVSREKKESFPLTVTSAQKNPTAFYLCASSNHDTDNEKLFFGSGTQLSVL.

This clone was seen a single time. The chain links TRBV4-1 to TRBJ2-7, with D uncertain. The CDR3 length is 15 residues. V lost 1 base and J lost 0, with 10 bases in between. CDR1 is MGHRA and CDR2 is YSYEKL in the germline V gene. The CDR3 loop reads CASSQGLIHSYEQYF. CDR3 nucleotides: TGCGCCAGCAGCCAAGGACTTATCCACTCCTACGAGCAGTACTTC.

This chain joins TRBV11-2 and TRBJ1-5, with D uncertain. CDR1 is SGHAT, CDR2 FQNNGV, per germline. This CDR3 has 13 amino acids. V dropped 5 bases and J dropped 5 bases, with 10 bases sitting between them. The CDR3, as DNA: TGTGCCAGCAGCCTGGGCGCATATCAGCCCCAGCATTTT. Translating it yields CASSLGAYQPQHF.

This sequence joins TRBV11-2 and TRBJ2-7; D may be TRBD1 (6 bases). CDR3 length equals 13 residues. Germline V gene sequence: CDR1 SGHAT, CDR2 FQNNGV. The germline V and J ends were trimmed by 5 bases and 4 bases, with 12 bases remaining between them. The CDR3 DNA reads as TGTGCCAGCAGCCTCCCCCAGGGGTACGAGCAGTACTTC. Amino acid sequence: CASSLPQGYEQYF.

CDR3 loop: CASRNRQGQSGYTF. The CDR3 bases are TGTGCCAGCAGAAACCGACAGGGGCAGAGTGGCTACACCTTC. The gene calls are TRBV28 and TRBJ1-2; 8 bases map to TRBD1. Germline V gene lookup returns CDR1 MDHEN and CDR2 SYDVKM. Trimming removed 6 bases from V and 7 bases from J; junction bases left unmatched: 10. The CDR3 has 14 residues.

The V call is TRBV15, the J call TRBJ2-7; no clear D. Germline assignment: CDR1 LNHNV and CDR2 YYDKDF (reference sequence). Trimming took 4 bases from V and 2 from J, leaving 12 bases between them. The CDR3 consists of 14 residues. CDR3 sequence reads: CATSIMTPPYEQYF. As DNA, the CDR3 is TGTGCCACCAGCATAATGACACCGCCCTACGAGCAGTACTTC.

The V call is TRBV7-8, the J call TRBJ2-1; 7 positions match TRBD2. Germline V gene sequence: CDR1 SGHVS, CDR2 FQNEAQ. The CDR3 runs 16 residues. V lost 6 bases and J lost 3; bases outside the gene matches: 11. The CDR3 DNA is TGTGCCAGCAGTGGGGACTATCATTTACACTACAATGAGCAGTTCTTC. It specifies CASSGDYHLHYNEQFF.

The count of this clone is one. The V gene is TRBV2, the J gene TRBJ1-5; TRBD1 aligns across 9 bases. In germline, CDR1 is SNHLY, CDR2 FYNNEI. This CDR3 region has 15 residues. Unmatched junction bases numbered 8, after V lost 4 bases and J lost 7 bases. DNA of the CDR3: TGTGCCAGCAGTGCGACAGGGGGTAATGGGCAGCCCCAGCATTTT. The encoded protein is CASSATGGNGQPQHF.

The rearrangement uses TRBV7-9 and TRBJ2-5; D possibly corresponds to TRBD1 (6 bases). This CDR3 region has 13 residues. Trimming removed 3 bases from V and 9 bases from J, with 14 bases in between. The germline CDR1 and CDR2 sequences are SEHNR and FQNEAQ (reference sequence). This CDR3 reads CASSFVGEGAQYF. CDR3 nucleotide sequence: TGTGCCAGCAGCTTCGTAGGCGAGGGGGCCCAGTACTTC.

This clone was counted many times. The chain links TRBV2 to TRBJ2-1; D is undetermined. Germline loops: CDR1 SNHLY, CDR2 FYNNEI. Trimming took 8 bases from V and 1 from J, leaving 6 bases between them. The CDR3 is made up of 12 amino acids. CDR3 coding DNA: TGTGCCAGCTTCGTTTCCTACAATGAGCAGTTCTTC. Translating it yields CASFVSYNEQFF.

There are a few counts of this clone. The rearrangement joins TRBV4-1 to TRBJ1-2; D is ambiguous. Trimming pared 0 bases from V and 3 bases from J, leaving 11 bases between. The CDR3 spans 15 residues. Germline CDR1 is MGHRA and CDR2 is YSYEKL. The CDR3 loop reads CASSQDRGEYYGYTF. CDR3 DNA: TGCGCCAGCAGCCAAGATCGGGGAGAATACTATGGCTACACCTTC.

The CDR3 protein is CASSLIAPGGANVLTF. DNA of the CDR3: TGTGCCAGCAGCCTAATCGCCCCGGGTGGGGCCAACGTCCTGACTTTC. The genes are TRBV7-6 and TRBJ2-6; D remains ambiguous. The CDR3 is made up of 16 amino acids. V was clipped by 5 bases and J by 3 bases, with 14 bases between them. Germline CDR1 and CDR2: SGHVS and FNYEAQ.

The chain recombines TRBV19 with TRBJ2-1; no clear D gene. V shed 10 bases and J shed 0 bases, with 19 bases lying between them. Germline V lookup: CDR1 LNHDA, CDR2 SQIVND (reference sequence). The CDR3 runs to 16 residues. The DNA for the CDR3 is TGTGCCACCCGAGGTGCGGCGCTGGACTCCTACAATGAGCAGTTCTTC. Encoded protein: CATRGAALDSYNEQFF.

The rearrangement links TRBV9 to TRBJ2-1; TRBD2 matches 7 bases. CDR3 length: 13 amino acids. Unmatched junction bases numbered 7, after V lost 4 bases and J lost 9 bases. Germline CDR1 reads SGDLS; CDR2 reads YYNGEE. This CDR3 reads CASSPGGRIEQFF. For the CDR3, the DNA is TGTGCCAGCAGCCCGGGGGGACGAATTGAGCAGTTCTTC.